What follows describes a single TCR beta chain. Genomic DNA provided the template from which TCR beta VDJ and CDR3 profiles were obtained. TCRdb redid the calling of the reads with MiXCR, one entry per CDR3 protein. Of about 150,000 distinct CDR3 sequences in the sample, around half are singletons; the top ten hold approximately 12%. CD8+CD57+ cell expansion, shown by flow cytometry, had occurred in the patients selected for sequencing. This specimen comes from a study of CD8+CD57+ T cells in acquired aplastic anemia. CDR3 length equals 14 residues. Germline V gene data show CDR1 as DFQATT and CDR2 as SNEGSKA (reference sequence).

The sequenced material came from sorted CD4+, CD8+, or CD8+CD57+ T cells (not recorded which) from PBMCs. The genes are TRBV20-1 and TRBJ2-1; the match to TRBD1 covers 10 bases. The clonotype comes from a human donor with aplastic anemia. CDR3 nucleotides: TGCAGGGACCTGGGGACAGGGGACTACAATGAGCAGTTCTTC. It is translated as CRDLGTGDYNEQFF.